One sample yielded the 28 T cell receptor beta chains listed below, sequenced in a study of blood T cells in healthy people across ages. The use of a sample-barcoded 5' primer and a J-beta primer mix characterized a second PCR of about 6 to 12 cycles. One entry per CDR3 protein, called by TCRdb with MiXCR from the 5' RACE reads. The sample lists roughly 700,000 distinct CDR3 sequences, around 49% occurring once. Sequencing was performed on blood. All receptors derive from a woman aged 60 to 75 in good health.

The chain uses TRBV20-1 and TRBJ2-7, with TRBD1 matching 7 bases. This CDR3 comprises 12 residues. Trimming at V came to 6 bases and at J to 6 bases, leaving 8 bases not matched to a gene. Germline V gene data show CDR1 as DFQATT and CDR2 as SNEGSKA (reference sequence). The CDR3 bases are TGCAGTGCCACTGACAGGGCGTCCGAGCAGTACTTC. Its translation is CSATDRASEQYF.

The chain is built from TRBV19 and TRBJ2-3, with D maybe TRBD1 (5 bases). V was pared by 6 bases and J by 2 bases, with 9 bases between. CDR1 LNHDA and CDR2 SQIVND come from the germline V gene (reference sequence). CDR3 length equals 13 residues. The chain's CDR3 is CASSFRVTDTQYF. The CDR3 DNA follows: TGTGCCAGTAGCTTCAGGGTCACAGATACGCAGTATTTT.

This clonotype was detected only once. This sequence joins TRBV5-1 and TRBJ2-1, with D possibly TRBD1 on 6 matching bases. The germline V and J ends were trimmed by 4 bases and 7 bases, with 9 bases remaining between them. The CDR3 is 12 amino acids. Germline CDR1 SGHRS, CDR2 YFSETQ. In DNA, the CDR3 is TGCGCCAGCAGCGGACAGACAAATGAGCAGTTCTTC. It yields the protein CASSGQTNEQFF.

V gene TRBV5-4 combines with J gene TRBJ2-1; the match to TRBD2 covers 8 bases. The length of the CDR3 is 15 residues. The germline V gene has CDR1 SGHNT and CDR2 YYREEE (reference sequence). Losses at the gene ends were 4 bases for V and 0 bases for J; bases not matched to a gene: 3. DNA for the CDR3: TGTGCCAGCAGCCTACTAGCGGCCTCCTACAATGAGCAGTTCTTC. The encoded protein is CASSLLAASYNEQFF.

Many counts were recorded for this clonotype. CDR3 coding DNA: TGCAGTGCTGAGCGTCTAGCGGGAGGGAACAATGAGCAGTTCTTC. This gives the protein CSAERLAGGNNEQFF. V usage is TRBV20-1 and J usage is TRBJ2-1; TRBD2 aligns across 12 bases. Unmatched junction bases numbered 7, after V lost 5 bases and J lost 5 bases. The V gene's germline CDR1 is DFQATT and CDR2 SNEGSKA (reference sequence). CDR3 length equals 15 residues.

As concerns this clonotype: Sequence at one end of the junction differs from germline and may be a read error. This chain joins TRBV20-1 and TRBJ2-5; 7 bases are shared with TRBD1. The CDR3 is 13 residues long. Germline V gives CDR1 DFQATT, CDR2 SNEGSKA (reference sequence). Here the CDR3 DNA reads TGCAGTGCTAGCGGGACAGATCAAGAGGCCCAGTACTTC. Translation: CSASGTDQEAQYF.

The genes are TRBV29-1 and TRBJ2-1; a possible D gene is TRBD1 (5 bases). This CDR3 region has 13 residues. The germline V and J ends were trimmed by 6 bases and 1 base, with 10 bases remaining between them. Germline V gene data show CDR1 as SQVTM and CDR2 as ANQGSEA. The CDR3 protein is CSVSRQSYNEQFF. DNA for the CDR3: TGCAGCGTCTCCAGACAGTCCTACAATGAGCAGTTCTTC.

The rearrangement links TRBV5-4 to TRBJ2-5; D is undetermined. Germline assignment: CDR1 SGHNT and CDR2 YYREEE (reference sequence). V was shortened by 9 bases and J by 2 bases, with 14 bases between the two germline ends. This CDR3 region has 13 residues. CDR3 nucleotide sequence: TGTGCCACCACCACCGGCAGACAAGAGACCCAGTACTTC. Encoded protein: CATTTGRQETQYF.

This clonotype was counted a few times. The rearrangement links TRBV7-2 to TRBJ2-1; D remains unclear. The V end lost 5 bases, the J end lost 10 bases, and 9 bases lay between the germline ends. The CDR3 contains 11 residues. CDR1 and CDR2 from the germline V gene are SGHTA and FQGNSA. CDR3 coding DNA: TGTGCCAGCAGCCTTCTTGGCGAGCAGTTCTTC. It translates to CASSLLGEQFF.

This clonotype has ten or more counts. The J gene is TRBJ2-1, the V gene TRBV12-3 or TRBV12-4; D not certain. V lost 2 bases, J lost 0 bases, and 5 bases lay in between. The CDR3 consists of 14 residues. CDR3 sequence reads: CASSLRSSYNEQFF. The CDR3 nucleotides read TGTGCCAGCAGTTTAAGGAGCTCCTACAATGAGCAGTTCTTC.

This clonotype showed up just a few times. CDR3 in amino acids: CASNPAGGETQYF. For the CDR3, the DNA is TGTGCCAGCAACCCAGCAGGCGGGGAGACCCAGTACTTC. The chain employs TRBV21-1 and TRBJ2-5; the table assigns TRBD2, which was not confirmed against the DNA. TRBV21-1 is a pseudogene. This CDR3 spans 13 amino acids.

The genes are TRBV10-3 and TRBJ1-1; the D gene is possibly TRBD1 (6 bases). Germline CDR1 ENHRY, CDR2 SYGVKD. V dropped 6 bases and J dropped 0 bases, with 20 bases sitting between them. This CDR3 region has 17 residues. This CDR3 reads CAISLGRDTVMNTEAFF. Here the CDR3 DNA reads TGTGCCATCAGCCTTGGCCGGGACACTGTTATGAACACTGAAGCTTTCTTT.

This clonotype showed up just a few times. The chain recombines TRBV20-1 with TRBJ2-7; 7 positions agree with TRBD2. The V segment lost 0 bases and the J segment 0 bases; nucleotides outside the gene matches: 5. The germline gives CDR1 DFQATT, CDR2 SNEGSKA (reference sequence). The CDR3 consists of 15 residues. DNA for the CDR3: TGCAGTGCTAGAGATTTAGGCGGGAGCTCCTACGAGCAGTACTTC. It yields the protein CSARDLGGSSYEQYF.

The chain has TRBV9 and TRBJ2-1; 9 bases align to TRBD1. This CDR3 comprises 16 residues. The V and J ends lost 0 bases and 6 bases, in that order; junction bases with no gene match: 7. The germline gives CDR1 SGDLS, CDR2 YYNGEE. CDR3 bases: TGTGCCAGCAGCGTAGTGGGACAGGGACCGGTCAATGAGCAGTTCTTC. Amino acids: CASSVVGQGPVNEQFF.

The CDR3 DNA follows: TGTGCCAGCAGCGTACAGATTAGCGGGAGGGGGAATGAGCAGTTCTTC. It yields the protein CASSVQISGRGNEQFF. The gene calls are TRBV9 and TRBJ2-1; 11 bases align to TRBD2. V dropped 1 base and J dropped 7; count of bases not matched to a gene: 7. Germline CDR1 SGDLS, CDR2 YYNGEE. The CDR3 spans 16 residues.

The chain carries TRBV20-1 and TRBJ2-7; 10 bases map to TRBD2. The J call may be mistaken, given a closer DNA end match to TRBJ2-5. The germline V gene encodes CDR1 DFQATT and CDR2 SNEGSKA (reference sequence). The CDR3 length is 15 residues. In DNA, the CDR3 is TGCAGTGCTAGGGGAGAGCGGGAGGGCCAGGAGACCCAGTACTTC. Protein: CSARGEREGQETQYF.

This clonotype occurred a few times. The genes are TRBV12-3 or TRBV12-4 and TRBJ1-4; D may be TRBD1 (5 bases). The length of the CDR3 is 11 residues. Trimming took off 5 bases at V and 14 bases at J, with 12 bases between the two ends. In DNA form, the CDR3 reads TGTGCCAGCAGTCGGGGCGGGCTCCTGTTTTTT. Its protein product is CASSRGGLLFF.

The CDR3 DNA follows: TGTGCCAGCAGTTCCCGGGTCACCTACGAGCAGTACTTC. This codes for CASSSRVTYEQYF. The chain uses TRBV28 and TRBJ2-4, with no clear D. TRBJ2-7 matches the DNA end more closely, so the J call is doubtful. The germline CDR1 and CDR2 sequences are MDHEN and SYDVKM. This CDR3 is 13 amino acids long.

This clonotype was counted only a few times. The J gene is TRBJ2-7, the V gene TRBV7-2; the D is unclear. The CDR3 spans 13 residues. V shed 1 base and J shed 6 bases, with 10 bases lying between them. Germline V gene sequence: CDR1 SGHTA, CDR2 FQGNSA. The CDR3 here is CASSLGQFFEQYF. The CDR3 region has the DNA TGTGCCAGCAGCTTAGGCCAGTTTTTCGAGCAGTACTTC.

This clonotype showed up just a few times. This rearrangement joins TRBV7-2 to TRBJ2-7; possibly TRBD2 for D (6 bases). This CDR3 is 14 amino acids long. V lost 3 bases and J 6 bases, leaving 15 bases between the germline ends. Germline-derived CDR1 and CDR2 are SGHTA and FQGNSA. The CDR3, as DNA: TGTGCCAGCAGCTTTACTAGCCGTTCTTCCGAGCAGTACTTC. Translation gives CASSFTSRSSEQYF. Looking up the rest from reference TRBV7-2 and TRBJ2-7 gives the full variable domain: GAGVSQSPSNKVTEKGKDVELRCDPISGHTALYWYRQSLGQGLEFLIYFQGNSAPDKSGLPSDRFSAERTGGSVSTLTIQRTQQEDSAVYLCASSFTSRSSEQYFGPGTRLTVT.

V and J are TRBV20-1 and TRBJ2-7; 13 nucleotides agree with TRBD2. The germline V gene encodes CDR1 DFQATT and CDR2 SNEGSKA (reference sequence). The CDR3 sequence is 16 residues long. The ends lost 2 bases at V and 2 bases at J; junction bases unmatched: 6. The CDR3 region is CSARLRLAGGPYEQYF. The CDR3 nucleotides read TGCAGTGCTAGATTGAGACTAGCGGGAGGCCCCTACGAGCAGTACTTC.

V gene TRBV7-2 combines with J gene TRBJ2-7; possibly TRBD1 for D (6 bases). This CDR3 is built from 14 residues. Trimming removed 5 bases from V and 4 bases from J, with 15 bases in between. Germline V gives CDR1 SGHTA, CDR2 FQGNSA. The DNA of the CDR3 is TGTGCCAGCAGCACTCGCATAGGGGGATACGAGCAGTACTTC. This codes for CASSTRIGGYEQYF.

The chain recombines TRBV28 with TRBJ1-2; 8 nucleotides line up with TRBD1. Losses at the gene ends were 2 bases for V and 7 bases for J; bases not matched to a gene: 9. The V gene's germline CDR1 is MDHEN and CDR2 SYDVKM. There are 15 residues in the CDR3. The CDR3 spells CASSLGGRGRGGYTF. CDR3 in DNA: TGTGCCAGCAGTTTAGGTGGCAGGGGGCGAGGTGGCTACACCTTC.

The CDR3 DNA reads TGCAGCGATGTCGGTCTAGCGGGGAAAGAGACCCAGTACTTC. It codes for CSDVGLAGKETQYF. This rearrangement joins TRBV29-1 to TRBJ2-4, with 9 bases identical to TRBD2. The J call may be wrong; the DNA end is better matched by TRBJ2-5. CDR1 is SQVTM and CDR2 is ANQGSEA in the germline V gene. The CDR3 is made up of 14 amino acids.

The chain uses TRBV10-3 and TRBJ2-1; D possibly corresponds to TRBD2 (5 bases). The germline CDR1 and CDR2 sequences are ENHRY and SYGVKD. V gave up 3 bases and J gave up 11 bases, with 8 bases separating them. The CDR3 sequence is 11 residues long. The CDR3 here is CAISDRDKQFF. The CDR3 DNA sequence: TGTGCCATCAGTGACCGGGATAAGCAGTTCTTC.

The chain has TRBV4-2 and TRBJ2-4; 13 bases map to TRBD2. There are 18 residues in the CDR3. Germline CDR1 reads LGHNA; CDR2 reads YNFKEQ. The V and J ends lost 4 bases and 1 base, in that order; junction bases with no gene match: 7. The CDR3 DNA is TGTGCCAGCAGCCGAGGACTAGCGGGAGAGTCGGCCAAAAACATTCAGTACTTC. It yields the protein CASSRGLAGESAKNIQYF.

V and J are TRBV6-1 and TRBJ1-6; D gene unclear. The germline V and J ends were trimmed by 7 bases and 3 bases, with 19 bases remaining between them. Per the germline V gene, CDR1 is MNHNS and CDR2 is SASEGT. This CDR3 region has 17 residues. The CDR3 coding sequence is TGTGCCAGCATCTCCGCGGAGGGAACGGGCTATAATTCACCCCTCCACTTT. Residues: CASISAEGTGYNSPLHF.

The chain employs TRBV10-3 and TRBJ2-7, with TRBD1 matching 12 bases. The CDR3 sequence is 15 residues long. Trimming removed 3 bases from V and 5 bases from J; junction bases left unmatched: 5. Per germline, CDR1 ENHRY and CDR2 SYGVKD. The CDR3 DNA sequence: TGTGCCATCAGTGATCCGGGACAGGGGGCAGACGAGCAGTACTTC. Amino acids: CAISDPGQGADEQYF.